One T cell receptor beta chain is described in this entry. The data stem from a study of cytotoxic CD8 clonotypes in ibrutinib-treated CLL. Germline CDR1 is SGHTS and CDR2 is YDEGEE. V lost 1 base to trimming and J lost 9 bases, with 11 bases between them. The CDR3 sequence is 13 residues long. Only in-frame clones appear in the TCRdb table, and some are missing; sequencing was by immunoSEQ multiplex PCR. The sample has more than 200,000 clones; roughly 70% are singletons. The sequence came from a human donor with chronic lymphocytic leukemia. The material was PBMCs, obtained after 24 months of ibrutinib treatment. This chain joins TRBV5-8 and TRBJ2-1; D might be TRBD1 (6 bases). CDR3 sequence (DNA): TGTGCCAGCAGCTTGTATTCAGGGGCTGAGCAGTTCTTC. It codes for CASSLYSGAEQFF.